This T cell receptor (beta chain) is drawn from a study of blood T cell repertoires in COVID-19. Looking at the study overall: Nucleic acid was either cDNA or gDNA, and it came from T cells, B-cell-depleted T cells, or PBMCs.

V lost 3 bases to trimming and J lost 2 bases, with 18 bases between them. The CDR3 contains 17 residues. Germline V CDR1 and CDR2: WNHNN, SYGVQD (reference sequence). Only in-frame clones appear in the TCRdb table, and some are missing; sequencing was by immunoSEQ multiplex PCR. The data contain under 300,000 clones, around 90% of them seen just once; the ten biggest clones take up over 2%. The specimen was PBMCs or T cells enriched from blood (not recorded which). The chain employs TRBV10-1 and TRBJ2-3; D is perhaps TRBD1 (5 bases). The receptor's source is a woman aged 60-75 years in a cohort exposed to, infected with or recovered from COVID-19 (not recorded which). The CDR3: CASSDRAEGVYTDTQYF. The DNA of the CDR3 is TGCGCCAGCAGTGATCGGGCGGAAGGGGTATACACAGATACGCAGTATTTT.